Shown below are 17 T cell receptor beta chains from a single sample sequenced in a study of beta chain features in type 1 diabetes. TCRB transcripts that were expressed got sequenced, as all of the isolated RNA had been reverse transcribed. Measured with immunoSEQ multiplex PCR; TCRdb has only the in-frame clones, and not every one. In the table there are around 500,000 clones, approximately 30% of which are singletons. Sequencing used naive CD4+ T cells from blood. The receptor source for this set is a man between 18 and 35 years old in good health.

This clone occurred once. The V call is TRBV7-6, the J call TRBJ2-1; TRBD2 is a possible D gene (5 bases). This CDR3 contains 16 residues. Looked up from germline, CDR1 is SGHVS and CDR2 is FNYEAQ. The germline V and J ends were trimmed by 1 base and 5 bases, with 15 bases remaining between them. This CDR3 reads CASSLGGPRGDNEQFF. CDR3 sequence (DNA): TGTGCCAGCAGCTTAGGCGGGCCCCGAGGCGACAATGAGCAGTTCTTC.

The chain is built from TRBV6-6 and TRBJ2-7; 7 nucleotides align to TRBD2. Germline lookup yields CDR1 MNHNY and CDR2 SVGAGI (reference sequence). The CDR3 is 12 amino acids. V shed 7 bases, J shed 2 bases, and the junction held 2 bases outside the gene matches. In DNA form, the CDR3 reads TGTGCCAGCAAGACTAGCCCCTACGAGCAGTACTTC. Translation: CASKTSPYEQYF.

The rearrangement joins TRBV7-2 to TRBJ2-3; 14 bases are shared with TRBD2. The V and J ends lost 5 bases and 8 bases, in that order; junction bases with no gene match: 9. The germline gives CDR1 SGHTA, CDR2 FQGNSA. The length of the CDR3 is 16 residues. CDR3 protein: CASSARLAGGFGTQYF. The DNA for the CDR3 is TGTGCCAGCAGCGCGCGACTAGCGGGGGGGTTTGGTACGCAGTATTTT.

This rearrangement joins TRBV9 to TRBJ1-5; a possible D gene is TRBD1 (5 bases). Germline values: CDR1 SGDLS, CDR2 YYNGEE. This CDR3 is built from 15 residues. The ends were cut back, 0 bases at V and 8 bases at J, with 15 bases in the middle. In DNA form, the CDR3 reads TGTGCCAGCAGCGTAGGTGGGGCCAGAGGTGAGCCCCAGCATTTT. It yields the protein CASSVGGARGEPQHF. Using reference TRBV9 and TRBJ1-5 for the parts outside the CDR3, the full variable domain is DSGVTQTPKHLITATGQRVTLRCSPRSGDLSVYWYQQSLDQGLQFLIQYYNGEERAKGNILERFSAQQFPDLHSELNLSSLELGDSALYFCASSVGGARGEPQHFGDGTRLSIL.

This clone was picked up a small number of times. The sample holds other DNA sequences that translate to the same CDR3. This CDR3 reads CSGGTSGYEQYF. The CDR3 bases are TGCAGCGGAGGGACTAGCGGCTACGAGCAGTACTTC. The chain uses TRBV29-1 and TRBJ2-7; TRBD2 agrees at 11 bases. Germline V gene sequence: CDR1 SQVTM, CDR2 ANQGSEA. The V segment lost 7 bases and the J segment 3 bases; nucleotides outside the gene matches: 2. The CDR3 is made up of 12 amino acids.

The chain employs TRBV28 and TRBJ2-5; 7 bases line up with TRBD1. Germline V gives CDR1 MDHEN, CDR2 SYDVKM. The CDR3 has 15 residues. With V trimmed by 7 bases and J by 0 bases, 8 bases remained unmatched. CDR3 region: CASKRTGPYQETQYF. CDR3 sequence (DNA): TGTGCCAGCAAAAGGACAGGACCATACCAAGAGACCCAGTACTTC.

This clone was recorded a few times. DNA for the CDR3: TGTGCCTGGAGTGTAGGACTAGCGGTGACCGCAGATACGCAGTATTTT. Translation: CAWSVGLAVTADTQYF. This sequence joins TRBV30 and TRBJ2-3, with TRBD2 matching over 10 bases. V shed 0 bases and J 4 bases; nucleotides not matched to a gene: 7. The length of the CDR3 is 16 residues. CDR1 and CDR2 from the germline V gene are GTSNPN and SVGIG (reference sequence).

The chain is built from TRBV5-6 and TRBJ2-1; D is uncertain. Germline V CDR1 and CDR2: SGHDT, YYEEEE. The germline V and J ends were trimmed by 0 bases and 15 bases, with 16 bases remaining between them. This CDR3 has 13 residues. Here the CDR3 DNA reads TGTGCCAGCAGCTTGGTCTCAGTGGACCGCCCGTTCTTC. This encodes CASSLVSVDRPFF.

The chain combines TRBV5-4 with TRBJ2-7; the match to TRBD1 covers 7 bases. The V segment lost 5 bases and the J segment 2 bases; nucleotides outside the gene matches: 7. The CDR3 consists of 14 residues. Germline CDR1 reads SGHNT; CDR2 reads YYREEE (reference sequence). The CDR3 DNA is TGTGCCAGCAGTATGACAGGGCTTACCTACGAGCAGTACTTC. Protein product: CASSMTGLTYEQYF.

The chain recombines TRBV5-1 with TRBJ1-2; D ambiguous. Germline lookup yields CDR1 SGHRS and CDR2 YFSETQ. The CDR3 has 14 amino acids. The V end lost 1 base, the J end lost 6 bases, and 13 bases lay between the germline ends. The DNA for the CDR3 is TGCGCCAGCAGCTTGATAGGAAACTCAAATGGCTACACCTTC. It is translated as CASSLIGNSNGYTF.

The chain uses TRBV30 and TRBJ2-2; D is unresolved. The CDR3 is made up of 14 amino acids. V lost 1 base, J lost 4 bases, and 10 bases lay in between. Germline loops: CDR1 GTSNPN, CDR2 SVGIG (reference sequence). CDR3 sequence reads: CAWSGGLITGELFF. The CDR3 DNA reads TGTGCCTGGAGTGGCGGCTTAATCACCGGGGAGCTGTTTTTT. The variable domain in full, completed from reference TRBV30 and TRBJ2-2, reads SQTIHQWPATLVQPVGSPLSLECTVEGTSNPNLYWYRQAAGRGLQLLFYSVGIGQISSEVPQNLSASRPQDRQFILSSKKLLLSDSGFYLCAWSGGLITGELFFGEGSRLTVL.

As for this clone: Other DNA sequences of this sample code for an identical CDR3. J is TRBJ1-2 and V is TRBV7-2; D gene unclear. V shed 3 bases and J shed 1 base, with 6 bases lying between them. Germline loops: CDR1 SGHTA, CDR2 FQGNSA. The CDR3 length is 13 residues. The CDR3 here is CASSFNSNYGYTF. CDR3 nucleotides: TGTGCCAGCAGCTTCAACAGTAACTATGGCTACACCTTC.

The rearrangement joins TRBV9 to TRBJ1-2, with D unclear. The V gene's germline CDR1 is SGDLS and CDR2 YYNGEE. The V gene lost 4 bases and the J gene lost 0 bases, with 16 bases spanning the gap. The CDR3 loop spans 16 amino acids. The CDR3 bases are TGTGCCAGCAGCCCCCAATCGGGCGGAACTAACTATGGCTACACCTTC. Translated, it gives CASSPQSGGTNYGYTF.

Points on this clone: Germline and junction disagree at one end, which may indicate a read error. The chain carries TRBV29-1 and TRBJ2-5, with D possibly being TRBD1 (5 bases). Per the germline V gene, CDR1 is SQVTM and CDR2 is ANQGSEA. The CDR3 has 13 residues. The CDR3 reads CSVETTAREAQYF. The CDR3, as DNA: TGCAGCGTTGAAACGACAGCGCGAGAGGCCCAGTACTTC. The full variable domain, completed using reference TRBV29-1 and TRBJ2-5, is SAVISQKPSRDICQRGTSLTIQCQVDSQVTMMFWYRQQPGQSLTLIATANQGSEATYESGFVIDKFPISRPNLTFSTLTVSNMSPEDSSIYLCSVETTAREAQYFGPGTRLLVL.

With respect to this clone: At the DNA level, this CDR3 is encoded by other sequences in the same sample as well. V and J are TRBV7-2 and TRBJ2-1, with D perhaps matching TRBD1 (5 bases). V was clipped by 2 bases and J by 2 bases, with 7 bases between them. Germline V gives CDR1 SGHTA, CDR2 FQGNSA. The CDR3 runs to 14 residues. The CDR3 protein is CASSLQGPYNEQFF. The CDR3 nucleotides are TGTGCCAGCAGCTTACAGGGCCCCTACAATGAGCAGTTCTTC.

V gene TRBV6-6 combines with J gene TRBJ1-1; possibly TRBD1 for D (5 bases). V was trimmed by 6 bases and J by 3 bases, leaving 14 bases between them. CDR1 MNHNY and CDR2 SVGAGI come from the germline V gene (reference sequence). The CDR3 has 14 amino acids. The CDR3 DNA reads TGTGCCAGCAGCTTCCAGGGCTATGACACTGAAGCTTTCTTT. Amino acid sequence: CASSFQGYDTEAFF.

In its sample, this clone was seen a few times. This rearrangement joins TRBV30 to TRBJ1-3, with a possible D match to TRBD1 (5 bases). Germline-derived CDR1 and CDR2 are GTSNPN and SVGIG (reference sequence). The CDR3 extends over 14 amino acids. Trimming left V 4 bases short and J 0 bases short, with 10 bases between. Here the CDR3 reads CAWTPGGSGNTIYF. The CDR3 DNA is TGTGCCTGGACACCCGGGGGCTCTGGAAACACCATATATTTT.